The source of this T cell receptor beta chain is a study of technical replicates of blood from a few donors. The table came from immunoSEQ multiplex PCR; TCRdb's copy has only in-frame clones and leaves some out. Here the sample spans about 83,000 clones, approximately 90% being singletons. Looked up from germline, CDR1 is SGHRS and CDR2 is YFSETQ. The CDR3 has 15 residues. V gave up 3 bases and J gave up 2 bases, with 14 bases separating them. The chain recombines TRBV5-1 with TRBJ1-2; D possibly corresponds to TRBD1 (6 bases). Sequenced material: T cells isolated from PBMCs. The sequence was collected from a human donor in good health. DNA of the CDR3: TGCGCCAGCAGCTCGTACGGACAGTCAAACTATGGCTACACCTTC. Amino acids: CASSSYGQSNYGYTF.